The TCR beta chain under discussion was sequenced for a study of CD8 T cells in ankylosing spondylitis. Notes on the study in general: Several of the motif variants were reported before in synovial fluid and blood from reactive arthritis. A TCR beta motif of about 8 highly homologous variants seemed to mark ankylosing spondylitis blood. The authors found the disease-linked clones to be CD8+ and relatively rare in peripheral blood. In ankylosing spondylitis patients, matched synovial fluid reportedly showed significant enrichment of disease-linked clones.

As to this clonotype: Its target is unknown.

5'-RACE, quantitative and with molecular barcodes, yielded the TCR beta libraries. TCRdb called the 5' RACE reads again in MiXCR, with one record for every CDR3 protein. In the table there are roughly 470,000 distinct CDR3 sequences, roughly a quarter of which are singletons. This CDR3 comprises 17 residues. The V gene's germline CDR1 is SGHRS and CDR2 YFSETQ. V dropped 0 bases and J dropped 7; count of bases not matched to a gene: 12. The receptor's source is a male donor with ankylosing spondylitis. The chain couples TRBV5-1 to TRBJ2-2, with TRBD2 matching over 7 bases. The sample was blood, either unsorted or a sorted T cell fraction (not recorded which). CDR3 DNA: TGCGCCAGCAGCTTGGCCTGGAGTCTAGCGGACCACGGGGAGCTGTTTTTT. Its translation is CASSLAWSLADHGELFF.